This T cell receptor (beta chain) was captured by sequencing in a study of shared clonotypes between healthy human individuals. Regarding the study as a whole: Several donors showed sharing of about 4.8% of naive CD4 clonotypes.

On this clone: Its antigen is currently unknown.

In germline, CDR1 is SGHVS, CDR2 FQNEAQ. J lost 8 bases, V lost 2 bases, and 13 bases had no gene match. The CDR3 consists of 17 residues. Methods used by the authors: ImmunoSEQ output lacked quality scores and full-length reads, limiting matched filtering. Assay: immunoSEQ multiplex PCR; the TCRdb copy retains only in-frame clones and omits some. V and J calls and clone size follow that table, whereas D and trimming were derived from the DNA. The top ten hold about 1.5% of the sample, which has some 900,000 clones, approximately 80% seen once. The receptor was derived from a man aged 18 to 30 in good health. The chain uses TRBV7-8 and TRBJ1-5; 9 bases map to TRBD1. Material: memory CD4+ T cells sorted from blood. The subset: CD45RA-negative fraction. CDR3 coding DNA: TGTGCCAGCAGCTTATTGTCTTCGGGACAGGGAGTTGAGCCCCAGCATTTT. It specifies CASSLLSSGQGVEPQHF.